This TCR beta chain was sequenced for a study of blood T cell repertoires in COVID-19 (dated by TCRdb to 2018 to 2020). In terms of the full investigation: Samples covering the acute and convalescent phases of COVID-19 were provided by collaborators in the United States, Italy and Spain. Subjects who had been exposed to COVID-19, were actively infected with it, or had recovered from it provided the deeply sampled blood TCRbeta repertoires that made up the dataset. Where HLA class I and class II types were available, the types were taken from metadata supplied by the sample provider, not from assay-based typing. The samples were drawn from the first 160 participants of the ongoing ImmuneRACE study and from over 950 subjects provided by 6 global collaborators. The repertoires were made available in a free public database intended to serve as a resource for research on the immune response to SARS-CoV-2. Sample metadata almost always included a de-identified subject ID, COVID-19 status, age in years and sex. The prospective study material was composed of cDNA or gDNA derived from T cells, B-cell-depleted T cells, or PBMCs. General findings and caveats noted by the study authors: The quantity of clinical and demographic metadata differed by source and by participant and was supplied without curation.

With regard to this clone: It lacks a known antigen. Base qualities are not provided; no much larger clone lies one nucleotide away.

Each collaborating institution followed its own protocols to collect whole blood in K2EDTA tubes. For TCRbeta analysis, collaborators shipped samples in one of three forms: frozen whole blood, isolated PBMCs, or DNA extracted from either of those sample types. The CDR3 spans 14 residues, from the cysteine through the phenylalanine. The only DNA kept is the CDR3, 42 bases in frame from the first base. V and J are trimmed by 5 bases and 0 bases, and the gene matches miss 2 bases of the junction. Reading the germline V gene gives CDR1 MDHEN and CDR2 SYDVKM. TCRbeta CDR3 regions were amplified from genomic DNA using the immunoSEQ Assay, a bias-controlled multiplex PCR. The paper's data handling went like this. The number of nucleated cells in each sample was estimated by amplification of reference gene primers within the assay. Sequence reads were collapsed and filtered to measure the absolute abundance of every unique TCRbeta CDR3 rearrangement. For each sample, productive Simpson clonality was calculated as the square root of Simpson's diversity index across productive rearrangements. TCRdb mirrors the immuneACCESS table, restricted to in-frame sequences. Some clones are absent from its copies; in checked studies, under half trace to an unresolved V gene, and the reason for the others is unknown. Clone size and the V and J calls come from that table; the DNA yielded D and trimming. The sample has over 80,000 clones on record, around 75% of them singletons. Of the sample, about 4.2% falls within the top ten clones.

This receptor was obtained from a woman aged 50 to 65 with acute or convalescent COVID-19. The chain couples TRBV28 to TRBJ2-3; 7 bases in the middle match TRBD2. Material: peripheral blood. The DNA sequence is TGTGCCAGCAGTGCGGGGGATAGCACAGATACGCAGTATTTT. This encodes CASSAGDSTDTQYF.